A selection of T cell receptor beta chains follows, all from one sample in a study of technical replicates of blood from a handful of donors. Sequencing was performed with immunoSEQ multiplex PCR; in TCRdb, only in-frame clones are kept and a portion is missing. The sample consists of tens of thousands of clones, around 93% of them appearing once. The sequenced material came from T cells isolated from PBMCs. These receptors were obtained from a human donor in good health. The CDR3 runs from the conserved cysteine through the conserved F or W. D genes are given only for firm matches. Only some rows state a clone size, as once, few, many or a class for expanded clones.

TRBJ1-5 TRBD1 NA TRBV30 CAWSAGQAGLNQPQHF TGTGCCTGGAGTGCGGGACAGGCAGGGCTCAATCAGCCCCAGCATTTT
TRBJ1-2 NA once TRBV28 CASSLRQGSTNYGYTF TGTGCCAGCAGTTTAAGGCAGGGGAGTACTAACTATGGCTACACCTTC
TRBJ1-1 TRBD1 NA TRBV6-5 CASSYSGQELNTEAFF TGTGCCAGCAGTTACTCAGGACAGGAACTTAACACTGAAGCTTTCTTT
TRBJ1-2 TRBD1 NA TRBV10-2 CASSKRQGANDYGYTF TGCGCCAGCAGTAAAAGACAGGGGGCAAATGACTATGGCTACACCTTC
TRBJ1-2 NA NA TRBV6-1 CASSVNSNYGYTF TGTGCCAGCAGTGTAAACAGCAACTATGGCTACACCTTC
TRBJ2-1 TRBD1 NA TRBV25-1 CASMDRQNEQFF TGTGCCAGCATGGACAGGCAAAATGAGCAGTTCTTC
TRBJ2-1 TRBD2 NA TRBV18 CASSPSGAGDNEQFF TGTGCCAGCTCACCGTCGGGAGCGGGAGACAATGAGCAGTTCTTC
TRBJ2-5 TRBD2 few TRBV10-3 CAISGGLAGQQTQYF TGTGCCATCAGTGGCGGGCTAGCGGGCCAACAGACCCAGTACTTC
TRBJ1-1 TRBD1 NA TRBV7-9 CASSPRTGGVPEAFF TGTGCCAGCAGCCCCAGAACAGGGGGCGTCCCTGAAGCTTTCTTT
TRBJ1-1 TRBD1 NA TRBV27 CASREGAAEAFF TGTGCCAGCAGAGAGGGGGCAGCTGAAGCTTTCTTT
TRBJ2-5 TRBD1 NA TRBV10-3 CAISSGQGQETQYF TGTGCCATCAGTTCGGGACAGGGTCAAGAGACCCAGTACTTC
TRBJ2-2 NA NA TRBV9 CASSVEGGTNTGELFF TGTGCCAGCAGCGTAGAAGGGGGAACGAACACCGGGGAGCTGTTTTTT
TRBJ2-7 NA NA TRBV10-2 CASSAGNEQYF TGCGCCAGCAGTGCGGGGAACGAGCAGTACTTC
TRBJ1-2 TRBD1 NA TRBV18 CASSQDPWTGSENYGYTF TGTGCCAGCTCACAAGATCCATGGACAGGGAGTGAAAACTATGGCTACACCTTC
TRBJ2-7 TRBD1 NA TRBV4-1 CASSPRQGWSYEQYF TGCGCCAGCAGCCCTCGACAGGGTTGGTCCTACGAGCAGTACTTC
TRBJ2-5 NA once TRBV7-8 CASSGRQLRKETQYF TGTGCCAGCAGCGGGCGACAGTTACGAAAAGAGACCCAGTACTTC
TRBJ1-1 NA NA TRBV7-9 CASSLVRGWTEAFF TGTGCCAGCAGCTTAGTCAGGGGATGGACTGAAGCTTTCTTT
TRBJ2-3 NA NA TRBV7-8 CASSPGGRTDTQYF TGTGCCAGCAGCCCGGGGGGCCGGACAGATACGCAGTATTTT
TRBJ1-4 NA NA TRBV9 CASSVGALDEKLFF TGTGCCAGCAGCGTAGGGGCGTTAGATGAAAAACTGTTTTTT
TRBJ2-7 TRBD2 NA TRBV28 CASSLPALAGVLSSYEQYF TGTGCCAGCAGTTTACCCGCACTAGCGGGAGTGCTGTCGTCCTACGAGCAGTACTTC
TRBJ1-3 NA NA TRBV13 CASSLSGSSGNTIYF TGTGCCAGCAGCTTATCCGGTAGCTCTGGAAACACCATATATTTT
TRBJ2-6 TRBD1 NA TRBV7-9 CASSPPTGRTGANVLTF TGTGCCAGCAGCCCGCCGACAGGGCGCACCGGGGCCAACGTCCTGACTTTC
TRBJ2-1 TRBD2 NA TRBV9 CASSVVAAGGYNEQFF TGTGCCAGCAGCGTAGTTGCAGCGGGGGGTTACAATGAGCAGTTCTTC
TRBJ2-1 TRBD2 NA TRBV30 CAWSEKGLASDEQFF TGTGCCTGGAGTGAAAAAGGACTAGCTTCCGATGAGCAGTTCTTC
TRBJ1-5 TRBD1 NA TRBV27 CASSVDRGGQPQHF TGTGCCAGCAGTGTGGACAGGGGCGGTCAGCCCCAGCATTTT
TRBJ2-1 NA NA TRBV19 CASSINYGGTEQFF TGTGCCAGTAGTATAAATTACGGCGGGACTGAGCAGTTCTTC
TRBJ1-1 NA NA TRBV28 CASSSDGWTEAFF TGTGCCAGCAGTTCCGACGGGTGGACTGAAGCTTTCTTT
TRBJ2-7 TRBD2 NA TRBV4-1 CASSQTPGTSGLYEQYF TGCGCCAGCAGCCAAACTCCCGGGACTAGCGGGTTATACGAGCAGTACTTC
TRBJ1-1 NA NA TRBV2 CASKEANLGTEAFF TGTGCCAGCAAGGAGGCCAATTTGGGGACTGAAGCTTTCTTT
TRBJ1-2 TRBD1 NA TRBV2 CASSKDRGRVYGYTF TGTGCCAGCAGCAAGGACAGGGGGCGGGTCTATGGCTACACCTTC
TRBJ1-2 TRBD1 NA TRBV15 CATSTGGLGQAFYGYTF TGTGCCACCAGCACTGGGGGTCTGGGACAGGCTTTCTATGGCTACACCTTC
TRBJ2-7 TRBD2 NA TRBV6-5 CASGLGTSGTGEQYF TGTGCCAGCGGCCTTGGGACTAGCGGGACTGGCGAGCAGTACTTC
TRBJ2-1 TRBD2 NA TRBV5-4 CASSLSGTVYNEQFF TGTGCCAGCAGCTTAAGCGGGACGGTCTACAATGAGCAGTTCTTC
TRBJ2-7 NA NA TRBV15 CATSREGQGYEQYF TGTGCCACCAGCAGGGAGGGGCAGGGCTACGAGCAGTACTTC
TRBJ2-7 NA NA TRBV25-1 CASSVRELGYEQYF TGTGCCAGCAGTGTAAGGGAGTTAGGTTACGAGCAGTACTTC
TRBJ1-2 NA NA TRBV2 CASSADTKGYTF TGTGCCAGCAGTGCAGATACCAAGGGCTACACCTTC
TRBJ2-5 TRBD2 NA TRBV11-2 CASSSLAGRVTQYF TGTGCCAGCAGCAGTCTAGCGGGAAGGGTGACCCAGTACTTC
TRBJ2-5 NA few TRBV5-1 CASSLGGAIETQYF TGCGCCAGCAGCTTGGGAGGTGCTATAGAGACCCAGTACTTC
TRBJ1-1 TRBD1 NA TRBV7-9 CASSFVQTGGTEAFF TGTGCCAGCAGCTTCGTACAGACAGGGGGCACTGAAGCTTTCTTT
TRBJ2-3 TRBD2 NA TRBV10-3 CAISELISSGGTDTQYF TGTGCCATCAGTGAGTTGATCTCTAGCGGGGGCACAGATACGCAGTATTTT
TRBJ2-7 TRBD1 NA TRBV11-2 CASSFRDRGGEQYF TGTGCCAGCAGCTTTAGGGACAGGGGTGGCGAGCAGTACTTC
TRBJ1-2 TRBD1 NA TRBV5-6 CASSPPQGARGYTF TGTGCCAGCAGCCCGCCACAGGGGGCGCGGGGCTACACCTTC
TRBJ2-5 NA NA TRBV7-3 CASSRGTRETQYF TGTGCCAGCAGCCGAGGGACTCGGGAGACCCAGTACTTC
TRBJ1-5 NA NA TRBV11-2 CASSLTENSNQPQHF TGTGCCAGCAGCTTAACAGAAAATAGCAATCAGCCCCAGCATTTT
TRBJ2-7 TRBD1 NA TRBV18 CASSDGTVNNEQYF TGTGCCAGCTCAGACGGGACAGTCAACAACGAGCAGTACTTC
TRBJ2-1 TRBD1 NA TRBV29-1 CSYVRDRGLNEQFF TGCAGCTACGTCCGGGACAGGGGGCTTAATGAGCAGTTCTTC
TRBJ2-3 NA NA TRBV6-5 CASRVSGDTQYF TGTGCCAGCAGGGTCAGTGGAGATACGCAGTATTTT
TRBJ2-7 NA NA TRBV19 CASSIVTGSSYEQYF TGTGCCAGTAGTATAGTGACGGGAAGCTCCTACGAGCAGTACTTC
TRBJ2-5 NA NA TRBV9 CASSVGPEETQYF TGTGCCAGCAGCGTGGGCCCAGAAGAGACCCAGTACTTC
TRBJ2-2 TRBD2 NA TRBV2 CASTLLAGGPGELFF TGTGCCAGCACTCTACTAGCGGGAGGGCCCGGGGAGCTGTTTTTT
TRBJ1-2 NA once TRBV5-1 CASSLSRDNGYTF TGCGCCAGCAGCTTATCCAGGGATAATGGCTACACCTTC
TRBJ2-5 NA few TRBV30 CAWSLGLPQETQYF TGTGCCTGGAGCTTGGGACTGCCCCAAGAGACCCAGTACTTC
TRBJ2-3 TRBD2 once TRBV9 CASSVWSGGAVDTQYF TGTGCCAGCAGCGTTTGGAGCGGGGGGGCGGTAGATACGCAGTATTTT
TRBJ1-5 TRBD1 NA TRBV28 CASSSQGASSNQPQHF TGTGCCAGCAGTTCGCAGGGGGCGTCGAGCAATCAGCCCCAGCATTTT
TRBJ2-7 TRBD2 NA TRBV27 CASRQTSGVSYEQYF TGTGCCAGCAGGCAAACTAGCGGGGTCTCCTACGAGCAGTACTTC
TRBJ2-2 NA NA TRBV4-1 CASSQPENTGELFF TGCGCCAGCAGCCAACCAGAGAACACCGGGGAGCTGTTTTTT
TRBJ2-1 TRBD1 NA TRBV5-1 CASSAGQGANNEQFF TGCGCCAGCAGCGCGGGACAGGGGGCAAACAATGAGCAGTTCTTC
TRBJ2-3 TRBD2 NA TRBV11-2 CASSLEIWTSVPDTQYF TGTGCCAGCAGCTTAGAAATATGGACTAGCGTACCAGATACGCAGTATTTT
TRBJ2-2 NA NA TRBV7-9 CASSLVMSTTGELFF TGTGCCAGCAGCTTAGTAATGTCAACAACCGGGGAGCTGTTTTTT